The T cell receptor beta chain described here comes from a study of human CD8 memory T cell subsets. Study findings and constraints: Stem-like memory and precursor exhausted T cell repertoires showed minimal mutual overlap. Diversity in stem-like memory and precursor exhausted T cells was similarly high, unlike effector memory cells.

Classification as TPEX applied to CCR7+ PD-1+ TIGIT+ early memory CD8+ T cells bearing exhausted-like traits. Healthy donor buffy coats were the source of the PBMC. Total RNA was taken from roughly 160,000 sorted CD8+ T cells, in duplicate, per subset. Of note for this clonotype: What it binds is not known.

TCR beta libraries were made by UMI-labeled 5' RACE. TCRdb re-called the 5' RACE reads and shows each CDR3 protein once, DNA omitted. The sample's table shows thousands of distinct CDR3 sequences. Germline CDR1 DFQATT, CDR2 SNEGSKA (reference sequence). CDR3 length: 16 amino acids. Sequencing input: CD8+ T cells from PBMCs. The source of this sequence is a human donor in good health. V gene TRBV20-1 combines with J gene TRBJ2-2; TCRdb outputs TRBD1, but without DNA this stays unchecked. CDR3 protein: CSARAHRRQGTGELFF.